This T cell receptor beta chain comes out of a study of blood T cells in healthy people across ages. The CDR3 loop spans 12 amino acids. Trimming removed 10 bases at V and 10 bases at J, with 17 bases between. Germline loops: CDR1 MNHEY, CDR2 SVGAGI. Alongside a J-beta primer mix, a sample-barcoded 5' primer served in a second PCR lasting about 7 to 12 cycles. MiXCR, applied by TCRdb to the 5' RACE reads, yields one record per CDR3 protein. The table lists around 970,000 distinct CDR3 sequences, roughly 51% of them singletons. On this clonotype itself: What it recognizes is unknown.

General study points: From one million sequenced T cells, diversity estimates were lower bounds. A greater number of naive CD4+ cells and higher diversity distinguished long-lived donors from aged donors.

Sequenced: blood. This TCR was sampled from a woman in her sixties in good health. V and J are TRBV6-5 and TRBJ2-1; TRBD1 or TRBD2 may be the D gene (6 bases each). The CDR3 spells CATWRGANEQFF. CDR3 DNA sequence: TGTGCCACATGGAGGGGGGCAAACGAGCAGTTCTTC.